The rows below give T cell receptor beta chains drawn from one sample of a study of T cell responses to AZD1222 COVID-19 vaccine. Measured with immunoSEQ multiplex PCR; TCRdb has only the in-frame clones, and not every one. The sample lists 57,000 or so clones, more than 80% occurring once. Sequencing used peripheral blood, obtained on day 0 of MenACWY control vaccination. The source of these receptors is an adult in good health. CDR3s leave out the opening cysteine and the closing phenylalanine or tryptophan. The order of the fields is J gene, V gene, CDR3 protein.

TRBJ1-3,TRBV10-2,ASSGLGVSGNTIY
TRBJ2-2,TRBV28,ASKDQGRTTGELF
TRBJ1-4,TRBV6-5,ASSWGTGGQGEKLF
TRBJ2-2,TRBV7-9,ASSSNQGIISTGELF
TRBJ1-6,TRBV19,ASSIGGNNSPLH
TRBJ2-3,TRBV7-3,ASSPTALGTQY
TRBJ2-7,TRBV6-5,ASSYSIGAGPHEQY
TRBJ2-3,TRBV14,ASSPGLVTDTQY
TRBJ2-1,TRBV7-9,ASSLANRHNEQF
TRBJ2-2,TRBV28,ASSPRGQGGELF
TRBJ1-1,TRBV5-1,ASSLVGGSPAF
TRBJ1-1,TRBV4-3,ASSQDGGTEAF
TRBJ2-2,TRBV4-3,ASSQDGSGRHTGELF
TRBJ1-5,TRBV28,ASSFYRGRSSPPQH
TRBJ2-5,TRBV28,ASTSAQETQY
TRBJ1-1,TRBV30,ARGVTEAF
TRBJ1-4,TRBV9,ASSGRGEELEDEKLF
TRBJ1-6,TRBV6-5,ASTKSGGNSPLH
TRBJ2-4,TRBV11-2,ASSTERGSGIIQY
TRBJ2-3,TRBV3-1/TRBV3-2,ASSRQSTDTQY
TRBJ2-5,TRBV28,ASSTNLAGGLETQY
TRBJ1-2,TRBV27,ASSTRQGIYT
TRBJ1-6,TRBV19,ASSIEEDRMAPLH
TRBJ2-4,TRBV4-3,ASSQDLAVLAKNIQY
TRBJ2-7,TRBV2,ASTRGYEQY
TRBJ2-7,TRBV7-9,ASSFLTRHEQY
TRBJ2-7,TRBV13,ASSSGVGAYEQY
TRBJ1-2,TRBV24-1,ATSGGYGYT
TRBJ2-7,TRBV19,ASSTRQNEQY
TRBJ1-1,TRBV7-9,ASSLAGADTEAF
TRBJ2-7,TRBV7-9,ASSLLAGGEQY
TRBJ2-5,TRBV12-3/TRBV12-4,ASREPARETQY
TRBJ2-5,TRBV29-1,SGYRGRETQY
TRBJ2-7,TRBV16,ASSQRQGLHEQY
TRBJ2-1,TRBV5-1,ASSSNAGGPGEQF
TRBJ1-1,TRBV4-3,ASSQGGTVSGKAF